The 19 T cell receptor beta chains below were found in one sample sequenced in a study of T cells after yellow fever vaccination. TCRdb itself ran the 5' RACE reads through MiXCR, one entry per CDR3 protein. The sample includes about 120,000 distinct CDR3 sequences, 8% to 9.5% of them seen just once. The specimen was CD8+ T cells sorted from PBMCs, collected 45 days after the yellow fever booster vaccination. The receptors were gathered from a man under 40 who received the YFV17D yellow fever vaccine.

This clonotype has more than one count but fewer than ten. The gene calls are TRBV7-3 and TRBJ2-7; no firm D call. CDR3 length: 14 residues. CDR1 is SGHTA, CDR2 FQGTGA, per germline. Trimming stripped 5 bases from V and 6 bases from J, with 17 bases between. The chain's CDR3 is CASSAYPKSGEQYF. For the CDR3, the DNA is TGTGCCAGCAGCGCCTACCCAAAGTCAGGCGAGCAGTACTTC.

This clonotype was seen repeatedly, ten times or more. The V and J genes are TRBV29-1 and TRBJ2-1, with D perhaps matching TRBD1 or TRBD2 (5 bases each). Germline-derived CDR1 and CDR2 are SQVTM and ANQGSEA. The CDR3 covers 11 residues. The germline V and J ends were trimmed by 0 bases and 8 bases, with 5 bases remaining between them. The CDR3 DNA reads TGCAGCGTTGAAGAGGGGGATGAGCAGTTCTTC. Protein product: CSVEEGDEQFF.

In its sample, this clonotype was seen many times. The chain recombines TRBV25-1 with TRBJ2-2; D gene unclear. This CDR3 is 12 amino acids long. V dropped 3 bases and J dropped 1 base, with 0 bases sitting between them. Germline CDR1 reads MGHDK; CDR2 reads SYGVNS. The CDR3 is CASSENTGELFF. The CDR3 DNA is TGTGCCAGCAGTGAGAACACCGGGGAGCTGTTTTTT.

The genes are TRBV27 and TRBJ1-1, with TRBD1 as a possible D gene (6 bases). Trimming shortened V by 5 bases and J by 2 bases, and 12 bases separated the two germline ends. The CDR3 totals 14 residues. Germline values: CDR1 MNHEY, CDR2 SMNVEV (reference sequence). The CDR3: CASSPWTANTEAFF. CDR3 bases: TGTGCCAGCAGTCCGTGGACAGCCAACACTGAAGCTTTCTTT.

Remarks on this clonotype: At one boundary the junction diverges from the germline segment, which might be a read error. The V call is TRBV10-3, the J call TRBJ2-7; D unclear. The CDR3 is made up of 15 amino acids. Germline V CDR1 and CDR2: ENHRY, SYGVKD. CDR3 in DNA: TGTGCCATCAGGGGGTTTGACGGAGTCTCCTGCGAGCAGTACTTC. This translates into CAIRGFDGVSCEQYF.

In the case of this clonotype: A read error may account for a junction end that differs from germline. The chain combines TRBV4-1 with TRBJ1-5; no clear D. Germline CDR1 is MGHRA and CDR2 is YSYEKL. This CDR3 is 15 amino acids long. The CDR3 protein is CASSQDEGSSQPHHF. DNA for the CDR3: TGCGCCAGCAGCCAAGACGAAGGGTCTAGCCAGCCCCACCATTTT.

This chain links TRBV12-3 or TRBV12-4 with TRBJ2-1, with no clear D. V was shortened by 5 bases and J by 9 bases, with 11 bases between the two germline ends. The CDR3 totals 12 residues. Written as DNA, the CDR3 is TGTGCCAGCAGTCCCGGGCCCCGTGAGCAGTTCTTC. This encodes CASSPGPREQFF.

The sample holds many counts of this clonotype. V usage is TRBV20-1 and J usage is TRBJ2-1; D may match TRBD1 or TRBD2 (6 bases each). V gave up 6 bases and J gave up 2 bases, with 17 bases separating them. In germline, CDR1 is DFQATT, CDR2 SNEGSKA (reference sequence). The CDR3 extends over 15 amino acids. The CDR3 loop reads CSAPGVAETYNEQFF. The CDR3 coding sequence is TGCAGTGCCCCAGGGGTAGCGGAAACCTACAATGAGCAGTTCTTC.

This clonotype was observed many times. A much larger clone differs by one base, so this may be a read error. V is TRBV25-1 and J is TRBJ2-6, with unresolved D. Germline CDR1 MGHDK, CDR2 SYGVNS. The CDR3 has 13 amino acids. The ends were cut back, 4 bases at V and 0 bases at J, with 1 base in the middle. The CDR3 DNA reads as TGTGCCAGCAGTGTCTCTGGGGCCAACGTCCTGACTTTC. This sequence encodes CASSVSGANVLTF.

This clonotype was detected ten times or more. The CDR3 region has the DNA TGTGCCAGCAGTTTATCGGGCGGAGGCGGGTGGGACATTCAGTACTTC. Encoded protein: CASSLSGGGGWDIQYF. J is TRBJ2-4 and V is TRBV27; tentatively, D is TRBD2 (5 bases). Germline assignment: CDR1 MNHEY and CDR2 SMNVEV (reference sequence). CDR3 length: 16 amino acids. V was shortened by 0 bases and J by 8 bases, with 17 bases between the two germline ends.

This clonotype was counted at least ten times. The chain employs TRBV10-2 and TRBJ2-7; TRBD2 aligns across 8 bases. CDR1 WSHSY and CDR2 SAAADI come from the germline V gene. The CDR3 spans 14 residues. The ends lost 9 bases at V and 6 bases at J; junction bases unmatched: 13. The CDR3, as DNA: TGCGCCAGTTGGCTTCCGGGACTAGATCCCGAGCAGTACTTC. Translated: CASWLPGLDPEQYF.

This clonotype has ten or more counts. In DNA, the CDR3 is TGTGCCAGCAGTCTGGGACTAGAATCCTACGAGCAGTACTTC. Translated, it gives CASSLGLESYEQYF. The chain has TRBV27 and TRBJ2-7; TRBD2 aligns across 8 bases. Germline V gene data show CDR1 as MNHEY and CDR2 as SMNVEV (reference sequence). V gave up 5 bases and J gave up 1 base; unmatched junction bases: 4. This CDR3 region has 14 residues.

This clonotype was counted a few times. The chain couples TRBV20-1 to TRBJ2-7; 8 bases align to TRBD2. The germline V gene encodes CDR1 DFQATT and CDR2 SNEGSKA (reference sequence). This CDR3 is 16 amino acids long. Germline trimming cut 3 bases from V and 3 bases from J; bases unmatched to any gene: 13. The CDR3: CSARPTVTSDIYEQYF. The CDR3 coding sequence is TGCAGTGCTAGGCCTACAGTGACTAGCGATATCTACGAGCAGTACTTC.

This clonotype was detected many times. The rearrangement joins TRBV24-1 to TRBJ2-7; tentatively, D is TRBD2 (6 bases). The CDR3 runs 13 residues. Per germline, CDR1 KGHDR and CDR2 SFDVKD. The V and J ends lost 8 bases and 7 bases respectively, with 17 bases between them. CDR3 nucleotide sequence: TGTGCCACCAAATCAACGGCCGGGGGTGAGCAGTACTTC. Its translation is CATKSTAGGEQYF.

The table lists this clonotype with many counts. The chain is built from TRBV15 and TRBJ2-7; a possible D gene is TRBD1 (5 bases). The V end lost 0 bases, the J end lost 6 bases, and 9 bases lay between the germline ends. The germline V gene encodes CDR1 LNHNV and CDR2 YYDKDF (reference sequence). The CDR3 totals 13 residues. CDR3 sequence (DNA): TGTGCCACCAGCAGAGATCTGACAGCCGAGCAGTACTTC. It codes for CATSRDLTAEQYF.

The sample holds many counts of this clonotype. This rearrangement joins TRBV12-3 or TRBV12-4 to TRBJ2-1; 7 nucleotides match TRBD2. The CDR3 extends over 12 amino acids. V was clipped by 4 bases and J by 6 bases; unmatched bases: 0. The DNA for the CDR3 is TGTGCCAGCAGTTGGACTAGCAATGAGCAGTTCTTC. Encoded protein: CASSWTSNEQFF.

The chain employs TRBV7-2 and TRBJ2-3, with 10 bases aligning to TRBD2. This CDR3 is built from 17 residues. V was clipped by 5 bases and J by 1 base; unmatched bases: 9. The germline CDR1 and CDR2 sequences are SGHTA and FQGNSA. The CDR3 DNA follows: TGTGCCAGCAGCATAGGGACTAGCGCGACCCGCACAGATACGCAGTATTTT. It translates to CASSIGTSATRTDTQYF.

Ten or more counts support this clonotype. The chain is built from TRBV7-2 and TRBJ2-1; no reliable D call. The CDR3 consists of 15 residues. Trimming stripped 0 bases from V and 4 bases from J, with 10 bases between. Germline CDR1 SGHTA, CDR2 FQGNSA. The CDR3 region is CASSLAPPEYNEQFF. CDR3 DNA: TGTGCCAGCAGCTTAGCGCCGCCGGAATACAATGAGCAGTTCTTC. Supplemented by reference TRBV7-2 and TRBJ2-1, the full variable domain reads GAGVSQSPSNKVTEKGKDVELRCDPISGHTALYWYRQSLGQGLEFLIYFQGNSAPDKSGLPSDRFSAERTGGSVSTLTIQRTQQEDSAVYLCASSLAPPEYNEQFFGPGTRLTVL.

V is TRBV5-1 and J is TRBJ2-7, with no clear D. Trimming pared 4 bases from V and 4 bases from J, leaving 12 bases between. CDR1 is SGHRS and CDR2 is YFSETQ in the germline V gene. The CDR3 extends over 13 amino acids. The CDR3 DNA reads TGCGCCAGCAGCGGTGGTGTTATGTACGAGCAGTACTTC. This gives the protein CASSGGVMYEQYF.